One and the same sample provided the 6 T cell receptor beta chains below, sequenced in a study of blood T cells in healthy people across ages. A sample-barcoded 5' primer and a J-beta primer mix were used in a second PCR of roughly 6 to 11 cycles. TCRdb re-called the 5' RACE reads through MiXCR, storing one row per CDR3 protein. The sample records some 790,000 distinct CDR3 sequences, 25% to 30% being singletons. Input material: blood. These receptors were taken from a woman of 80 years or more in good health.

This clonotype was observed many times. The gene calls are TRBV20-1 and TRBJ2-1, with 14 bases lining up with TRBD2. This CDR3 spans 14 amino acids. J lost 10 bases, V lost 5 bases, and 7 bases had no gene match. Germline loops: CDR1 DFQATT, CDR2 SNEGSKA (reference sequence). The CDR3 bases are TGCAGTGCTTCCAGGACTAGCGGGGGGTGGGAGCAGTTCTTC. This translates into CSASRTSGGWEQFF.

Points on this clonotype: A much larger clone sits a single nucleotide away, making a read error possible. The chain is built from TRBV5-1 and TRBJ2-3; TRBD1 matches at 8 bases. Germline loops: CDR1 SGHRS, CDR2 YFSETQ. This CDR3 contains 16 residues. The CDR3 coding sequence is TGCGCCAGCAACTTGCCGGGGACAGGATTCACAGATACGCAGTATTTT. It translates to CASNLPGTGFTDTQYF.

This clonotype showed up many times. The V and J genes are TRBV7-6 and TRBJ1-1; no definite D call. V gave up 5 bases and J gave up 3 bases, with 10 bases separating them. The CDR3 length is 13 residues. Germline assignment: CDR1 SGHVS and CDR2 FNYEAQ. For the CDR3, the DNA is TGTGCCAGCAGCCTCCAGGCCTACACTGAAGCTTTCTTT. Translating it yields CASSLQAYTEAFF.

This clonotype was picked up many times. V usage is TRBV20-1 and J usage is TRBJ2-1, with D hard to call. CDR1 and CDR2 from the germline V gene are DFQATT and SNEGSKA (reference sequence). With 5 bases removed from V and 9 bases from J, the gap between germline ends came to 8 bases. The CDR3 totals 10 residues. CDR3 sequence reads: CSAARPEQFF. In DNA form, the CDR3 reads TGCAGTGCTGCGCGTCCTGAGCAGTTCTTC.

The gene calls are TRBV6-6 and TRBJ1-1; D is undetermined. The V gene lost 4 bases and the J gene lost 4 bases, with 22 bases spanning the gap. This CDR3 is built from 17 residues. CDR1 and CDR2 (germline): MNHNY, SVGAGI (reference sequence). The CDR3 bases are TGTGCCAGCAGTTTACTGTTCTTAAGGAAAGAAGGCACTGAAGCTTTCTTT. This sequence encodes CASSLLFLRKEGTEAFF.

This clonotype was seen at least ten times. This chain links TRBV20-1 with TRBJ2-7, with a tentative D call TRBD1 (6 bases). Germline V gives CDR1 DFQATT, CDR2 SNEGSKA (reference sequence). This CDR3 is 15 amino acids long. V lost 5 bases, J lost 2 bases, and 19 bases lay in between. Written as DNA, the CDR3 is TGCAGTGCTCATCCCTTAGGGACAATGGCCTACGAGCAGTACTTC. This encodes CSAHPLGTMAYEQYF.